This T cell receptor (beta chain) was captured in a study of technical replicates of blood from a few donors. Generated by immunoSEQ multiplex PCR, the TCRdb table keeps only in-frame clones and is missing some. The data hold tens of thousands of clones, with roughly 95% observed a single time. The CDR3 contains 15 residues. Germline values: CDR1 MNHNS, CDR2 SASEGT. The ends were cut back, 6 bases at V and 8 bases at J, with 22 bases in the middle. This chain uses TRBV6-1 with TRBJ1-2; D not resolved. The specimen was T cells isolated from PBMCs. The TCR originated in a human donor in good health. In DNA form, the CDR3 reads TGTGCCAGCAGGGCCGGAAAGACTGAGCTCATAGGCTACACCTTC. Its protein is CASRAGKTELIGYTF.